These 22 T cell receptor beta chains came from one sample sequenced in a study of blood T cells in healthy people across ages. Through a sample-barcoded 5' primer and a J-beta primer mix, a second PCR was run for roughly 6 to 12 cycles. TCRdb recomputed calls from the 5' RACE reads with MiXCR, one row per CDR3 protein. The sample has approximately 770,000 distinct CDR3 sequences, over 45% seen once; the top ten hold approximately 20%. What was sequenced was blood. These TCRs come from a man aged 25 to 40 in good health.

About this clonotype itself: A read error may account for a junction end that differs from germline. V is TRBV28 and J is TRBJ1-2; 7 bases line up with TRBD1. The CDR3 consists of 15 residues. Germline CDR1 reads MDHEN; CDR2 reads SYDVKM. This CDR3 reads CASSLTPGGLGGYIF. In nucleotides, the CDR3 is TGTGCCAGCAGTTTAACTCCAGGGGGACTCGGGGGCTACATCTTC.

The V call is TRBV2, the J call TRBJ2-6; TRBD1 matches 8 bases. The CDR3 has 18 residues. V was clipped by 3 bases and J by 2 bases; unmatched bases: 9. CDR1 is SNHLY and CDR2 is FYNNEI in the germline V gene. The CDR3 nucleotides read TGTGCCAGCAGTGACTCGGACAGGGCTTCTACTGGGGCCAACGTCCTGACTTTC. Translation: CASSDSDRASTGANVLTF.

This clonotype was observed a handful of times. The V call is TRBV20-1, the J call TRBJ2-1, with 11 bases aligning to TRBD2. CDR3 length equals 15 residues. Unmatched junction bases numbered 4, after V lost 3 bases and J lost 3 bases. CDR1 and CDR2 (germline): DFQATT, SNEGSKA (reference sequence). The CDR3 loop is CSASPTSGGYNEQFF. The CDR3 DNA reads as TGCAGTGCTAGCCCCACTAGCGGGGGCTACAATGAGCAGTTCTTC.

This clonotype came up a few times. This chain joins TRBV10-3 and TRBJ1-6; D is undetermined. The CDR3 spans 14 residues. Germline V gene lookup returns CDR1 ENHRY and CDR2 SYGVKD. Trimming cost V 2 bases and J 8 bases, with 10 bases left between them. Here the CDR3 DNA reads TGTGCCATCAGTGAGGCGAACGGTGATTCACCCCTCCACTTT. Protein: CAISEANGDSPLHF.

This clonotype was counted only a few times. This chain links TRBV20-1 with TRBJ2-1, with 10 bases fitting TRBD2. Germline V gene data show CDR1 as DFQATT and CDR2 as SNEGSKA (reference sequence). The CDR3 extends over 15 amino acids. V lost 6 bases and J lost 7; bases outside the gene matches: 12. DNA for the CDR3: TGCAGTGCGATTAGGAGGCTAGCGGGAGTGAATGAGCAGTTCTTC. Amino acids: CSAIRRLAGVNEQFF.

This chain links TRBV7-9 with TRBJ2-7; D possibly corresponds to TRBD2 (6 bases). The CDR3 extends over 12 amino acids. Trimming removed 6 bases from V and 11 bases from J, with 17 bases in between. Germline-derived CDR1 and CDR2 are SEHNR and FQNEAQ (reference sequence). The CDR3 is CASRSMPGVEYF. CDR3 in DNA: TGTGCCAGCAGATCGATGCCGGGAGTGGAGTACTTC.

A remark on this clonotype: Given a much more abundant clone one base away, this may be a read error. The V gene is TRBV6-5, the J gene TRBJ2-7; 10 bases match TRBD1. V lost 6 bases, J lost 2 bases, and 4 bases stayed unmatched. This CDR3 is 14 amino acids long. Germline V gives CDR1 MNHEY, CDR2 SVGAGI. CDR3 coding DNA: TGTGCCAGCAGATCGGGACAGGGGCCCTACGAGCAGTACTTC. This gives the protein CASRSGQGPYEQYF.

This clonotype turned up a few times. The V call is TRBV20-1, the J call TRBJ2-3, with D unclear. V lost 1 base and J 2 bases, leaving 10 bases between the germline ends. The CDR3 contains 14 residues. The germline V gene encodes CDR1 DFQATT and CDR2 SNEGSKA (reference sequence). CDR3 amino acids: CSARVKRLTDTQYF. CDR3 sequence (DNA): TGCAGTGCTAGAGTAAAGCGCCTCACAGATACGCAGTATTTT.

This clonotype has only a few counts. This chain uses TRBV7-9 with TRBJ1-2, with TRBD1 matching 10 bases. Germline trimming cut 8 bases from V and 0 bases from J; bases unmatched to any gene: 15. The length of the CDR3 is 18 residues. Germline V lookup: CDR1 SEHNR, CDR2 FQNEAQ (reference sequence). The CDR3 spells CASQPGLDRGTSNYGYTF. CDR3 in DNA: TGTGCCAGCCAGCCAGGGCTGGACAGGGGGACGTCTAACTATGGCTACACCTTC.

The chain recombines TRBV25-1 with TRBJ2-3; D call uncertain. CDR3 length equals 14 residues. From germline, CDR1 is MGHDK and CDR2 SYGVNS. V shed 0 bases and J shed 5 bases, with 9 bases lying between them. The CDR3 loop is CASSEYYNGDTQYF. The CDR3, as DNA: TGTGCCAGCAGTGAATACTATAACGGAGATACGCAGTATTTT.

CDR3 in amino acids: CATSQADSYEQYF. The CDR3 bases are TGTGCCACCAGCCAAGCGGACTCCTACGAGCAGTACTTC. V is TRBV24-1 and J is TRBJ2-7; D is possibly TRBD2 (5 bases). CDR3 length: 13 residues. Between the trimmed V and J ends, which lost 7 bases and 0 bases, there was a span of 9 bases. CDR1 KGHDR and CDR2 SFDVKD come from the germline V gene.

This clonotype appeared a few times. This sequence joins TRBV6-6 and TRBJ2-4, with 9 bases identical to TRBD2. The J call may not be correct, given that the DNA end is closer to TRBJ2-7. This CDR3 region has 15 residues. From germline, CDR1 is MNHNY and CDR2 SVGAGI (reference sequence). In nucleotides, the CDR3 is TGTGCCAGCAGTTACTCTGAAGCGGGGGGTAACGAGCAGTACTTC. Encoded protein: CASSYSEAGGNEQYF.

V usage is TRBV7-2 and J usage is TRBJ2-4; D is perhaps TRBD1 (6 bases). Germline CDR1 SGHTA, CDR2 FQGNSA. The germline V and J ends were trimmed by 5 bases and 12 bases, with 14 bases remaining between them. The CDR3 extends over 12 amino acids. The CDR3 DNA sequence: TGTGCCAGCAGCCAAGGCCGGGACACTCAGTACTTC. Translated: CASSQGRDTQYF.

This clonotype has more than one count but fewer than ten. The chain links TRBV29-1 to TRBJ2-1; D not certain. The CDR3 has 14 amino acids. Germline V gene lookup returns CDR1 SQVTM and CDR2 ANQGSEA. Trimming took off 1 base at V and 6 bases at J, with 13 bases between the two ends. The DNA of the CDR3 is TGCAGCGTTGAAGCGGCCTCAGCCACCAATGAGCAGTTCTTC. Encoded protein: CSVEAASATNEQFF.

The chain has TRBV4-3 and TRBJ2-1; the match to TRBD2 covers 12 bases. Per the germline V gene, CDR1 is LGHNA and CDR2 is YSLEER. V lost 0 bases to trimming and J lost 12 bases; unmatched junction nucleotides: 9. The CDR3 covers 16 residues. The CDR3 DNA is TGCGCCAGCAGCCAAGAACGACTAGCGGGAGATCGTGTGCAGTTCTTC. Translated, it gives CASSQERLAGDRVQFF.

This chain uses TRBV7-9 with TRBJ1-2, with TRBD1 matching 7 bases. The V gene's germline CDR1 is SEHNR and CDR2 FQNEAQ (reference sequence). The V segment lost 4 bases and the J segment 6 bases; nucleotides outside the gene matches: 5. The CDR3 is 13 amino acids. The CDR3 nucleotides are TGTGCCAGCAGCTCACAGGGGATCCATGGCTACACCTTC. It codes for CASSSQGIHGYTF.

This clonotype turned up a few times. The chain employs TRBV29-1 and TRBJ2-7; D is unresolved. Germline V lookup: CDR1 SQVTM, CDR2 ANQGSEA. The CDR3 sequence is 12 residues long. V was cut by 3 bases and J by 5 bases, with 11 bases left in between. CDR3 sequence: CSVDVAHHEQYF. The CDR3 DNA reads TGCAGCGTTGACGTGGCACATCACGAGCAGTACTTC.

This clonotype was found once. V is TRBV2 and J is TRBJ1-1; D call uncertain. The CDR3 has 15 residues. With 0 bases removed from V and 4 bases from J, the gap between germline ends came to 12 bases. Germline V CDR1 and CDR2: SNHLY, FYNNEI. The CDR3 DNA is TGTGCCAGCAGTGAAGCGCCCCGGAGGGCCACTGAAGCTTTCTTT. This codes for CASSEAPRRATEAFF.

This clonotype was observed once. CDR3 nucleotides: TGTGCCAGCAGCATTCTCCCAGCGGGAGGTTTGGAGACCCAGTACTTC. This codes for CASSILPAGGLETQYF. This sequence joins TRBV7-9 and TRBJ2-7, with 9 bases lining up with TRBD2. The DNA end lines up better with TRBJ2-5; the J call may be wrong. The CDR3 extends over 16 amino acids. Germline V gene data show CDR1 as SEHNR and CDR2 as FQNEAQ (reference sequence).

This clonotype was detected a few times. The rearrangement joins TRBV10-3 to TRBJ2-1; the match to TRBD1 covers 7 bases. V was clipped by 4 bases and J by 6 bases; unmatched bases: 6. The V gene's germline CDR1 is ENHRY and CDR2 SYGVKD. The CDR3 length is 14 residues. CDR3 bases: TGTGCCATCAGTGGTGGAGACAGGGTCAATGAGCAGTTCTTC. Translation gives CAISGGDRVNEQFF.

The CDR3 coding sequence is TGCGCCAGCAGCTTAGCCGGGACAGGGGGCACTGAAGCTTTCTTT. Its protein is CASSLAGTGGTEAFF. The chain has TRBV5-1 and TRBJ1-1, with 11 bases lining up with TRBD1. Trimming cost V 2 bases and J 4 bases; bases outside gene matches: 4. This CDR3 is 15 amino acids long. CDR1 SGHRS and CDR2 YFSETQ come from the germline V gene.

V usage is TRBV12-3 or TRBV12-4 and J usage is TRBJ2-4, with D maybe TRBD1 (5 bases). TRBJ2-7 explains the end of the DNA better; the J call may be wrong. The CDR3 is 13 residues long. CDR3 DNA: TGTGCCAGCAGTTTATCAGGGTTCTACGAGCAGTACTTC. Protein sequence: CASSLSGFYEQYF.